What follows are 13 T cell receptor beta chains derived from one specimen sequenced in a study of response to subunit inactivated influenza vaccine. TCRdb reprocessed the RT-PCR reads with MiXCR, giving one entry per CDR3 protein. Seen here are 650,000 to 800,000 distinct CDR3 sequences, about 15% observed once, and the top ten hold around 7.3%. The material was PBMCs from blood, obtained approximately 15 days before vaccination. The source of these receptors is a man aged 50 or older who received an inactivated influenza vaccine.

In its sample, this clonotype was seen many times. The CDR3 coding sequence is TGTGCCAGCAGCCGAGTAGGACAGTACTCGGAGCCCCAGCATTTT. Translation gives CASSRVGQYSEPQHF. The rearrangement links TRBV7-2 to TRBJ1-5, with TRBD1 as a possible D gene (6 bases). This CDR3 spans 15 amino acids. Trimming left V 5 bases short and J 8 bases short, with 19 bases between. The germline V gene encodes CDR1 SGHTA and CDR2 FQGNSA.

About this clonotype: An end of the junction does not agree with germline; a read error may underlie this. The chain is built from TRBV28 and TRBJ2-5; D might be TRBD2 (6 bases). The V gene's germline CDR1 is MDHEN and CDR2 SYDVKM. The CDR3 loop spans 16 amino acids. CDR3 protein: CAISLSVNRGQETQYF. The CDR3 region has the DNA TGTGCCATCAGTTTAAGTGTGAATCGGGGGCAAGAGACCCAGTACTTC.

A few counts support this clonotype. The chain couples TRBV3-1 to TRBJ2-1; D is uncertain. This CDR3 region has 13 residues. V dropped 3 bases and J dropped 9 bases, with 12 bases sitting between them. Germline V lookup: CDR1 LGHDT, CDR2 YNNKEL (reference sequence). The CDR3 nucleotides read TGTGCCAGCAGCCATTTCACTGGCGGTGAGCAGTTCTTC. It codes for CASSHFTGGEQFF.

A few counts support this clonotype. The chain carries TRBV10-3 and TRBJ1-5; the D gene is possibly TRBD1 (5 bases). Germline V gene sequence: CDR1 ENHRY, CDR2 SYGVKD. This CDR3 spans 13 amino acids. Trimming took off 8 bases at V and 0 bases at J, with 8 bases between the two ends. CDR3 sequence reads: CAIGAVSNQPQHF. CDR3 in DNA: TGTGCCATCGGGGCAGTTAGCAATCAGCCCCAGCATTTT.

The chain links TRBV5-1 to TRBJ1-4; D call uncertain. This CDR3 has 17 residues. V was shortened by 2 bases and J by 3 bases, with 17 bases between the two germline ends. The germline V gene encodes CDR1 SGHRS and CDR2 YFSETQ. The DNA for the CDR3 is TGCGCCAGCAGCTTTGCCGACGGCGTGGGAGCTAATGAAAAACTGTTTTTT. Its translation: CASSFADGVGANEKLFF.

This clonotype has only a few counts. J is TRBJ1-4 and V is TRBV7-2; D perhaps matches TRBD1 (5 bases). Germline V gives CDR1 SGHTA, CDR2 FQGNSA. The CDR3 has 15 amino acids. Trimming removed 2 bases from V and 4 bases from J, with 11 bases in between. CDR3 residues: CASSLIGAYNEKLFF. The CDR3 coding sequence is TGTGCCAGCAGCTTAATCGGGGCCTATAATGAAAAACTGTTTTTT.

This clonotype has just a few counts. The chain combines TRBV7-2 with TRBJ1-1; D gene uncertain. There are 15 residues in the CDR3. With 3 bases removed from V and 0 bases from J, the gap between germline ends came to 11 bases. Germline V gene data show CDR1 as SGHTA and CDR2 as FQGNSA. CDR3 sequence reads: CASSLTGYMNTEAFF. In DNA form, the CDR3 reads TGTGCCAGCAGCTTGACGGGTTACATGAACACTGAAGCTTTCTTT.

This clonotype has a handful of counts. V gene TRBV20-1 combines with J gene TRBJ2-6, with a weak D call TRBD2 (7 bases). The CDR3 runs to 17 residues. Trimming left V 1 base short and J 0 bases short, with 13 bases between. Germline-derived CDR1 and CDR2 are DFQATT and SNEGSKA (reference sequence). In DNA, the CDR3 is TGCAGTGCTAGAGGGGGGCGGGGGATCTCTGGGGCCAACGTCCTGACTTTC. Translation: CSARGGRGISGANVLTF.

This clonotype appeared a few times. This rearrangement joins TRBV7-9 to TRBJ2-7, with D perhaps TRBD2 (5 bases). CDR3 length equals 15 residues. CDR1 and CDR2 from the germline V gene are SEHNR and FQNEAQ (reference sequence). V shed 1 base and J shed 5 bases, with 15 bases lying between them. The CDR3 sequence is CASSLGTGILDEQYF. The CDR3 DNA sequence: TGTGCCAGCAGCTTAGGGACGGGGATTCTGGACGAGCAGTACTTC. Using reference TRBV7-9 and TRBJ2-7 for the parts outside the CDR3, the full variable domain is DTGVSQNPRHKITKRGQNVTFRCDPISEHNRLYWYRQTLGQGPEFLTYFQNEAQLEKSRLLSDRFSAERPKGSFSTLEIQRTEQGDSAMYLCASSLGTGILDEQYFGPGTRLTVT.

This clonotype was observed a handful of times. V gene TRBV6-1 combines with J gene TRBJ2-2, with D possibly matching TRBD1 (6 bases). The CDR3 contains 13 residues. V dropped 7 bases and J dropped 2 bases, with 8 bases sitting between them. Per the germline V gene, CDR1 is MNHNS and CDR2 is SASEGT. The chain's CDR3 is CASKDSNTGELFF. The DNA for the CDR3 is TGTGCCAGCAAGGACAGTAACACCGGGGAGCTGTTTTTT.

The gene calls are TRBV4-3 and TRBJ1-4; 8 positions agree with TRBD1. V lost 0 bases to trimming and J lost 0 bases; unmatched junction nucleotides: 6. This CDR3 is 18 amino acids long. The germline V gene encodes CDR1 LGHNA and CDR2 YSLEER. The CDR3 protein is CASSQDPGQAATNEKLFF. In nucleotides, the CDR3 is TGCGCCAGCAGCCAAGATCCGGGACAGGCCGCAACTAATGAAAAACTGTTTTTT.

This chain uses TRBV5-1 with TRBJ1-2; no clear D. The CDR3 loop spans 14 amino acids. Looked up from germline, CDR1 is SGHRS and CDR2 is YFSETQ. The ends were cut back, 0 bases at V and 4 bases at J, with 10 bases in the middle. The CDR3 sequence is CASSLEAAIYGYTF. For the CDR3, the DNA is TGCGCCAGCAGCTTGGAAGCAGCCATCTATGGCTACACCTTC.

V and J are TRBV7-2 and TRBJ2-6; D might be TRBD1 (6 bases). In germline, CDR1 is SGHTA, CDR2 FQGNSA. The CDR3 runs 19 residues. The ends were cut back, 4 bases at V and 0 bases at J, with 19 bases in the middle. The CDR3 DNA is TGTGCCAGCAGCTCAATTCGGTCAGGGGTGCTCTCTGGGGCCAACGTCCTGACTTTC. Its protein product is CASSSIRSGVLSGANVLTF.